Listed here are 27 T cell receptor beta chains from one sample, sequenced in a study of shared clonotypes between healthy human individuals. Data came from immunoSEQ multiplex PCR; TCRdb stores just in-frame clones and leaves some out. The data contain under 1,900,000 clones, approximately 98.5% of them singletons. The sample taken for sequencing was naive CD4+ T cells sorted from blood. Specified subset: CD45RA+ positively selected. All receptors derive from a man aged 25-45 years in good health.

The chain carries TRBV13 and TRBJ1-1, with D tentatively TRBD1 (6 bases). Trimming left V 3 bases short and J 1 base short, with 9 bases between. The CDR3 loop spans 14 amino acids. Looked up from germline, CDR1 is PRHDT and CDR2 is FYEKMQ (reference sequence). The CDR3 sequence: CASSLDRRNTEAFF. The CDR3 nucleotides read TGTGCCAGCAGCTTGGACAGAAGGAACACTGAAGCTTTCTTT.

This chain connects TRBV9 to TRBJ2-3, with D unresolved. V gave up 4 bases and J gave up 1 base, with 13 bases separating them. The CDR3 has 15 amino acids. Germline V CDR1 and CDR2: SGDLS, YYNGEE. The CDR3 is CASSTQARGTDTQYF. In nucleotides, the CDR3 is TGTGCCAGCAGCACCCAAGCCCGCGGCACAGATACGCAGTATTTT.

V gene TRBV5-1 combines with J gene TRBJ2-3; D possibly corresponds to TRBD1 (6 bases). Deletions cut 0 bases from V and 0 bases from J, with 11 bases between. The CDR3 runs 16 residues. Germline-derived CDR1 and CDR2 are SGHRS and YFSETQ. The CDR3 bases are TGCGCCAGCAGCTTGGAAGCAGGGGATAGCACAGATACGCAGTATTTT. Residues: CASSLEAGDSTDTQYF.

In its sample, this clone was seen a few times. Different DNA sequences within this sample yield the same CDR3. The chain joins TRBV6-1 to TRBJ1-5; D gene unclear. Trimming pared 1 base from V and 4 bases from J, leaving 5 bases between. CDR1 MNHNS and CDR2 SASEGT come from the germline V gene. CDR3 length equals 13 residues. DNA for the CDR3: TGTGCCAGCAGTGAAGGGGGAAATCAGCCCCAGCATTTT. This encodes CASSEGGNQPQHF.

The chain carries TRBV6-1 and TRBJ2-7; D remains unclear. This CDR3 comprises 12 residues. Germline V gene lookup returns CDR1 MNHNS and CDR2 SASEGT. V lost 3 bases and J lost 13, with 16 bases in between. CDR3 residues: CASSEASSRFYF. In DNA, the CDR3 is TGTGCCAGCAGTGAGGCGTCCTCGCGGTTCTACTTC.

This CDR3 is CASSFLVPVDRVSEKLFF. The CDR3 nucleotides are TGTGCCAGCAGTTTTTTGGTCCCAGTCGACAGGGTAAGTGAAAAACTGTTTTTT. V and J are TRBV28 and TRBJ1-4; 7 bases map to TRBD1. This CDR3 has 18 amino acids. Trimming at V came to 3 bases and at J to 7 bases, leaving 17 bases not matched to a gene. Germline V gene data show CDR1 as MDHEN and CDR2 as SYDVKM.

The V call is TRBV10-3, the J call TRBJ2-1; tentative D call: TRBD2 (5 bases). The CDR3 has 15 amino acids. The ends were cut back, 0 bases at V and 16 bases at J, with 22 bases in the middle. Germline assignment: CDR1 ENHRY and CDR2 SYGVKD. The CDR3 loop reads CAISESAFGNSVQFF. The CDR3 DNA is TGTGCCATCAGTGAGTCGGCTTTTGGGAATAGCGTGCAATTCTTC.

This chain links TRBV25-1 with TRBJ1-1; 7 bases agree with TRBD1. The CDR3 spans 13 residues. Germline-derived CDR1 and CDR2 are MGHDK and SYGVNS. V shed 4 bases and J 2 bases; nucleotides not matched to a gene: 1. The CDR3 DNA reads TGTGCCAGCAGTGGGGACAGTAACACTGAAGCTTTCTTT. This codes for CASSGDSNTEAFF.

The chain has TRBV11-2 and TRBJ2-7, with 11 bases that match TRBD1. The CDR3 sequence is 15 residues long. Trimming at V came to 5 bases and at J to 2 bases, leaving 5 bases not matched to a gene. CDR1 SGHAT and CDR2 FQNNGV come from the germline V gene. CDR3 residues: CASSQPGQGAYEQYF. In nucleotides, the CDR3 is TGTGCCAGCAGCCAACCGGGACAGGGGGCCTACGAGCAGTACTTC.

The chain carries TRBV5-1 and TRBJ2-3, with TRBD1 identical over 8 bases. Unmatched junction bases numbered 11, after V lost 6 bases and J lost 2 bases. CDR3 length equals 16 residues. In germline, CDR1 is SGHRS, CDR2 YFSETQ. The CDR3 DNA follows: TGCGCCAGCAAAGAGACCCCAGGGGGCGTCACAGATACGCAGTATTTT. Amino acids: CASKETPGGVTDTQYF.

The chain links TRBV5-1 to TRBJ2-7, with 7 bases lining up with TRBD2. The CDR3 is made up of 15 amino acids. Germline V CDR1 and CDR2: SGHRS, YFSETQ. J gave up 0 bases and V 1 base, and 4 bases lay outside the gene matches. Here the CDR3 DNA reads TGCGCCAGCAGCTTGCCCAGCGGGGCCTCCTACGAGCAGTACTTC. Translation: CASSLPSGASYEQYF. Full variable domain (outside the CDR3, taken from reference TRBV5-1 and TRBJ2-7): KAGVTQTPRYLIKTRGQQVTLSCSPISGHRSVSWYQQTPGQGLQFLFEYFSETQRNKGNFPGRFSGRQFSNSRSEMNVSTLELGDSALYLCASSLPSGASYEQYFGPGTRLTVT.

The V call is TRBV9, the J call TRBJ2-7, with D perhaps TRBD2 (6 bases). Germline V gene sequence: CDR1 SGDLS, CDR2 YYNGEE. Trimming left V 4 bases short and J 2 bases short, with 19 bases between. The length of the CDR3 is 16 residues. CDR3 DNA sequence: TGTGCCAGCAGCCGGGTTGGGGCAGGGAGGACCTACGAGCAGTACTTC. Its translation: CASSRVGAGRTYEQYF.

This chain uses TRBV4-3 with TRBJ2-1; no firm D call. Germline V gene sequence: CDR1 LGHNA, CDR2 YSLEER. The CDR3 has 15 residues. Between the trimmed V and J ends, which lost 0 bases and 3 bases, there was a span of 9 bases. For the CDR3, the DNA is TGCGCCAGCAGCCAAGACTTACTTATCTACAATGAGCAGTTCTTC. Its protein product is CASSQDLLIYNEQFF.

The V gene is TRBV10-1, the J gene TRBJ2-7; 7 positions match TRBD1. The germline gives CDR1 WNHNN, CDR2 SYGVQD (reference sequence). This CDR3 spans 15 amino acids. With 3 bases clipped from V and 0 bases from J, the junction kept 5 bases outside the gene matches. Here the CDR3 DNA reads TGCGCCAGCAGTGATTTAGCAGGGGGCTCCTACGAGCAGTACTTC. Its translation is CASSDLAGGSYEQYF.

This chain links TRBV7-9 with TRBJ1-2, with D uncertain. The germline V and J ends were trimmed by 0 bases and 4 bases, with 6 bases remaining between them. Germline lookup yields CDR1 SEHNR and CDR2 FQNEAQ (reference sequence). The CDR3 has 13 amino acids. The CDR3 DNA follows: TGTGCCAGCAGCTTAGCTGTCTTCTATGGCTACACCTTC. It yields the protein CASSLAVFYGYTF.

This sequence joins TRBV11-2 and TRBJ2-1; weak D call: TRBD1 (6 bases). The CDR3 length is 16 residues. Per the germline V gene, CDR1 is SGHAT and CDR2 is FQNNGV. Trimming stripped 1 base from V and 6 bases from J, with 16 bases between. The CDR3, as DNA: TGTGCCAGCAGCTTAGTGTCCCGGGACACCCCCAATGAGCAGTTCTTC. Its translation is CASSLVSRDTPNEQFF. The full variable domain, completed using reference TRBV11-2 and TRBJ2-1, is EAGVAQSPRYKIIEKRQSVAFWCNPISGHATLYWYQQILGQGPKLLIQFQNNGVVDDSQLPKDRFSAERLKGVDSTLKIQPAKLEDSAVYLCASSLVSRDTPNEQFFGPGTRLTVL.

V usage is TRBV4-3 and J usage is TRBJ2-7; 12 bases are a match to TRBD2. Germline-derived CDR1 and CDR2 are LGHNA and YSLEER. This CDR3 is built from 16 residues. Trimming took 4 bases from V and 4 from J; bases not matched to a gene: 8. DNA of the CDR3: TGCGCCAGCAGCCCCCGGGGACTAGCGGGCAGGTACGAGCAGTACTTC. This codes for CASSPRGLAGRYEQYF.

This clone came up once. The genes are TRBV27 and TRBJ2-7, with 12 bases identical to TRBD2. CDR3 size: 16 residues. Trimming at V came to 6 bases and at J to 4 bases, leaving 10 bases not matched to a gene. Germline V CDR1 and CDR2: MNHEY, SMNVEV (reference sequence). The CDR3 region is CASSHQTSGRGYEQYF. The CDR3 DNA follows: TGTGCCAGCAGCCACCAGACTAGCGGGAGAGGGTACGAGCAGTACTTC.

This clone was seen once. The chain combines TRBV5-1 with TRBJ2-1; the match to TRBD1 covers 9 bases. The J segment lost 8 bases and the V segment lost 2 bases, leaving 8 bases of the junction unmatched. Per germline, CDR1 SGHRS and CDR2 YFSETQ. CDR3 length: 15 residues. The CDR3 spells CASSFGQGRWDEQFF. As DNA, the CDR3 is TGCGCCAGCAGCTTCGGACAGGGGCGCTGGGATGAGCAGTTCTTC.

The chain links TRBV5-1 to TRBJ2-5; 10 bases are shared with TRBD1. Per germline, CDR1 SGHRS and CDR2 YFSETQ. Trimming removed 3 bases from V and 3 bases from J; junction bases left unmatched: 5. This CDR3 contains 15 residues. The CDR3 DNA reads as TGCGCCAGCAGCTCGGGGGACAGGGGCGAAGAGACCCAGTACTTC. It encodes CASSSGDRGEETQYF.

This rearrangement joins TRBV11-2 to TRBJ2-3; 11 bases map to TRBD2. The CDR3 covers 14 residues. Germline values: CDR1 SGHAT, CDR2 FQNNGV. Trimming cost V 1 base and J 10 bases; bases outside gene matches: 4. The CDR3 DNA sequence: TGTGCCAGCAGCTTAGGTCCACTAGCGGGGGCGCAGTATTTT. Translation: CASSLGPLAGAQYF. The variable domain in full, with the rest retrieved from reference TRBV11-2 and TRBJ2-3, is EAGVAQSPRYKIIEKRQSVAFWCNPISGHATLYWYQQILGQGPKLLIQFQNNGVVDDSQLPKDRFSAERLKGVDSTLKIQPAKLEDSAVYLCASSLGPLAGAQYFGPGTRLTVL.

The rearrangement joins TRBV28 to TRBJ1-5; D possibly corresponds to TRBD1 (5 bases). This CDR3 is built from 13 residues. Deletions cut 8 bases from V and 4 bases from J, with 12 bases between. Germline CDR1 MDHEN, CDR2 SYDVKM. The CDR3 reads CASATDSNQPQHF. CDR3 sequence (DNA): TGTGCCAGCGCGACAGATTCGAATCAGCCCCAGCATTTT.

The chain couples TRBV4-3 to TRBJ2-7, with TRBD2 identical over 8 bases. The V gene end was trimmed by 4 bases and the J gene end by 5 bases; junction bases not matched to a gene: 7. Germline V CDR1 and CDR2: LGHNA, YSLEER. This CDR3 region has 14 residues. The CDR3 bases are TGCGCCAGCAGCCTTGGACTAGCAGACAACGAGCAGTACTTC. It yields the protein CASSLGLADNEQYF.

V usage is TRBV28 and J usage is TRBJ1-2; D not resolved. V was cut by 2 bases and J by 8 bases, with 12 bases left in between. Germline lookup yields CDR1 MDHEN and CDR2 SYDVKM. This CDR3 is built from 13 residues. The CDR3 protein is CASSLGLQGGYTF. Here the CDR3 DNA reads TGTGCCAGCAGTTTAGGGCTACAAGGAGGCTACACCTTC.

CDR3 region: CASSFGFRETQYF. The CDR3 DNA is TGCGCCAGCAGCTTTGGGTTTCGGGAGACCCAGTACTTC. The chain recombines TRBV5-1 with TRBJ2-5; D not certain. Between the trimmed V and J ends, which lost 2 bases and 5 bases, there was a span of 10 bases. Germline CDR1 and CDR2: SGHRS and YFSETQ. This CDR3 is 13 amino acids long.

The chain carries TRBV7-8 and TRBJ2-3, with 7 bases lining up with TRBD2. The trim removed 8 bases at V and 3 bases at J, leaving 11 bases unmatched. Per germline, CDR1 SGHVS and CDR2 FQNEAQ. This CDR3 is 15 amino acids long. CDR3 nucleotide sequence: TGTGCCAGCGGCCGGCGGGGAGGGCCAACAGATACGCAGTATTTT. Its translation is CASGRRGGPTDTQYF.

Here the CDR3 reads CASSVSGTGMYEQYF. CDR3 DNA sequence: TGTGCCAGCAGCGTATCCGGGACAGGGATGTACGAGCAGTACTTC. V gene TRBV9 combines with J gene TRBJ2-7, with TRBD1 identical over 9 bases. Germline trimming cut 1 base from V and 4 bases from J; bases unmatched to any gene: 6. The germline gives CDR1 SGDLS, CDR2 YYNGEE. The CDR3 runs 15 residues.